One and the same sample provided the 15 T cell receptor beta chains below, sequenced in a study of blood T cells in healthy people across ages. Combining a sample-barcoded 5' primer with a J-beta primer mix, a second PCR ran for roughly 6 to 11 cycles. From the 5' RACE reads, TCRdb called clonotypes with MiXCR, one entry per CDR3 protein. The table records 700,000 to 850,000 distinct CDR3 sequences, 50% to 65% of them present only once. Sample: blood. The receptors shown here come from an older man in good health.

This chain uses TRBV9 with TRBJ2-5; 10 bases are shared with TRBD2. The J call is in doubt because the DNA end fits TRBJ2-7 better. There are 15 residues in the CDR3. Germline loops: CDR1 SGDLS, CDR2 YYNGEE. This CDR3 is CASSVGSGRIYEQYF. The CDR3 nucleotides read TGTGCCAGCAGCGTAGGTAGCGGGAGGATCTACGAGCAGTACTTC.

This clonotype was seen only a few times. The rearrangement uses TRBV28 and TRBJ2-6; the D gene is possibly TRBD1 (5 bases). Trimming cost V 6 bases and J 1 base, with 19 bases left between them. Per the germline V gene, CDR1 is MDHEN and CDR2 is SYDVKM. CDR3 length equals 18 residues. This CDR3 reads CASRPPGKSLSGANVLTF. In DNA form, the CDR3 reads TGTGCCAGCAGACCCCCAGGGAAATCCCTTTCTGGGGCCAACGTCCTGACTTTC.

The rearrangement links TRBV6-4 to TRBJ2-1; D may correspond to TRBD1 or TRBD2 (5 bases each). The CDR3 is made up of 20 amino acids. V was shortened by 0 bases and J by 0 bases, with 21 bases between the two germline ends. CDR1 is MRHNA, CDR2 SNTAGT, per germline. CDR3 in DNA: TGTGCCAGCAGTGACTCGGCAGGGAATATAGCGCCTAGCTCCTACAATGAGCAGTTCTTC. As protein: CASSDSAGNIAPSSYNEQFF.

This clonotype was counted between two and nine times. V usage is TRBV6-2 or TRBV6-3 and J usage is TRBJ2-7; D may match TRBD1 or TRBD2 (5 bases each). The CDR3 length is 16 residues. Between the trimmed V and J ends, which lost 8 bases and 6 bases, there was a span of 26 bases. Germline values: CDR1 MNHEY, CDR2 SVGEGT. The CDR3 region has the DNA TGTGCCAGCGCTTATAGGGACCGTCACACCGGTGCCGAGCAGTACTTC. It is translated as CASAYRDRHTGAEQYF.

This clonotype was detected only once. The chain links TRBV5-1 to TRBJ2-3; TRBD2 is a possible D gene (6 bases). V was clipped by 6 bases and J by 0 bases, with 14 bases between them. Looked up from germline, CDR1 is SGHRS and CDR2 is YFSETQ. The CDR3 length is 15 residues. CDR3 DNA: TGCGCCAGCAAGCCGGGAGAGCTAAGCACAGATACGCAGTATTTT. This translates into CASKPGELSTDTQYF.

This clonotype was detected only a few times. The chain couples TRBV28 to TRBJ2-4; unclear D gene. The J call may be incorrect, as the DNA end agrees better with TRBJ2-7. Germline CDR1 reads MDHEN; CDR2 reads SYDVKM. The CDR3 sequence is 14 residues long. CDR3 region: CASSFPASRREQYF. The DNA of the CDR3 is TGTGCCAGCAGTTTCCCCGCCTCCCGCCGCGAGCAGTACTTC.

V usage is TRBV7-8 and J usage is TRBJ2-1; 8 bases are a match to TRBD1. The CDR3 spans 17 residues. Germline-derived CDR1 and CDR2 are SGHVS and FQNEAQ. The junction had 13 bases not matched to a gene; V was cut back by 4 bases and J by 5 bases. The chain's CDR3 is CASSWRPQGAQDNEQFF. The CDR3 coding sequence is TGTGCCAGCAGCTGGAGACCGCAGGGGGCACAGGACAATGAGCAGTTCTTC.

The CDR3 region is CASSEGAGAGEQFF. The DNA of the CDR3 is TGTGCCAGCAGTGAAGGGGCGGGGGCAGGAGAGCAGTTCTTC. The chain uses TRBV2 and TRBJ2-1; maybe TRBD2 (7 bases). The CDR3 consists of 14 residues. Germline loops: CDR1 SNHLY, CDR2 FYNNEI. Trimming removed 1 base from V and 10 bases from J, with 14 bases in between. Supplemented by reference TRBV2 and TRBJ2-1, the full variable domain reads EPEVTQTPSHQVTQMGQEVILRCVPISNHLYFYWYRQILGQKVEFLVSFYNNEISEKSEIFDDQFSVERPDGSNFTLKIRSTKLEDSAMYFCASSEGAGAGEQFFGPGTRLTVL.

The J gene is TRBJ2-5, the V gene TRBV7-9; D unclear. Trimming removed 6 bases from V and 0 bases from J, with 17 bases in between. CDR1 and CDR2 from the germline V gene are SEHNR and FQNEAQ (reference sequence). The CDR3 spans 16 residues. The CDR3: CASRPRPGEDQETQYF. The CDR3 DNA sequence: TGTGCCAGCAGACCCCGGCCCGGAGAAGACCAAGAGACCCAGTACTTC.

The chain is built from TRBV7-2 and TRBJ2-5; no clear D. Judging by the DNA end, TRBJ2-7 fits better; the J call may be wrong. Germline V CDR1 and CDR2: SGHTA, FQGNSA. There are 16 residues in the CDR3. CDR3 sequence (DNA): TGTGCCAGCAGCTTAATTGAGCGCCCGCCAACCTACGAGCAGTACTTC. Protein: CASSLIERPPTYEQYF.

The V gene is TRBV5-1, the J gene TRBJ2-1, with a tentative D call TRBD2 (6 bases). CDR3 length: 19 residues. Looked up from germline, CDR1 is SGHRS and CDR2 is YFSETQ. Trimming removed 4 bases from V and 1 base from J, with 24 bases in between. CDR3 sequence: CASSTGLSLRDGSYNEQFF. The CDR3, as DNA: TGCGCCAGCAGCACTGGACTAAGCCTCCGAGATGGGTCCTACAATGAGCAGTTCTTC.

This clonotype was seen many times. This chain connects TRBV29-1 to TRBJ2-7; D not certain. TRBJ2-5 explains the end of the DNA better; the J call may be wrong. This CDR3 region has 15 residues. The germline gives CDR1 SQVTM, CDR2 ANQGSEA. In DNA form, the CDR3 reads TGCAGCGTTGGCCCTGCGGACGTAAGCCCAGGGACCCAGTACTTC. The encoded protein is CSVGPADVSPGTQYF.

V usage is TRBV29-1 and J usage is TRBJ2-7; TRBD2 matches at 10 bases. The J call may not be correct, given that the DNA end is closer to TRBJ2-5. Germline CDR1 SQVTM, CDR2 ANQGSEA. There are 14 residues in the CDR3. DNA for the CDR3: TGCAGCGTTAGGCTAGCGGGAGTAACAGAGACCCAGTACTTC. Translating it yields CSVRLAGVTETQYF.

This sequence joins TRBV12-5 and TRBJ1-4, with D uncertain. Deletions cut 8 bases from V and 0 bases from J, with 13 bases between. This CDR3 has 15 residues. CDR1 and CDR2 from the germline V gene are LGHNT and FRNRAP. The CDR3 DNA is TGTGCTAGTTCCCACGCCGGGACAACTAATGAAAAACTGTTTTTT. Translating it yields CASSHAGTTNEKLFF.

This clonotype was counted between two and nine times. The chain employs TRBV29-1 and TRBJ2-5, with no clear D. Per germline, CDR1 SQVTM and CDR2 ANQGSEA. The CDR3 consists of 13 residues. The V end lost 4 bases, the J end lost 5 bases, and 14 bases lay between the germline ends. CDR3 coding DNA: TGCAGCGTTGGTCACATAAGCAGGGAGACCCAGTACTTC. This encodes CSVGHISRETQYF.